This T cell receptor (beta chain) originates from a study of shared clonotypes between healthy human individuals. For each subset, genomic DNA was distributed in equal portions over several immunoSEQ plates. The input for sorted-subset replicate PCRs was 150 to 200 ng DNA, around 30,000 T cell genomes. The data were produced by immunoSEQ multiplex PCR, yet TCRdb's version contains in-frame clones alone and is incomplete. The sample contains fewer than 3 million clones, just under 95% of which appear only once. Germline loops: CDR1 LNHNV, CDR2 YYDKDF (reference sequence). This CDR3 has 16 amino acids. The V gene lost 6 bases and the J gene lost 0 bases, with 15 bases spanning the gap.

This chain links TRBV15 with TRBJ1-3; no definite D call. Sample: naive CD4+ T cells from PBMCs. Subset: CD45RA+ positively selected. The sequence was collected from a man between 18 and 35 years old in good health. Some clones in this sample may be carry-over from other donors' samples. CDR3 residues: CATRGQDFPSGNTIYF. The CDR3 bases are TGTGCCACCAGGGGTCAAGACTTTCCCTCTGGAAACACCATATATTTT.